Included here is one T cell receptor beta chain sequence, with context. Antigen: not known. The data originate from a study of OX40 agonist ivuxolimab in advanced cancers. Points from the study as a whole: Expansion of clones was among the lowest in partial responders at 0.1-3.0 mg/kg.

The CDR3 runs 18 residues. The study sampled blood at baseline, cycle 4 day 1, and cycle 7 day 1. Clones were sequenced by immunoSEQ multiplex PCR, and TCRdb holds only the in-frame ones, with some missing. Of about 76,000 clones in the sample, about 89% were seen once. The TCR sequence derives from an adult with an advanced solid tumor such as melanoma, head and neck, liver or kidney cancer. The rearrangement links TRBV21-1 to TRBJ1-5; the table's D call of TRBD1 was not tested on the DNA. TRBV21-1 is reported as a pseudogene. This specimen consisted of CD4+ or CD8+ T cells sorted from blood, obtained in a trial of the OX40 agonist ivuxolimab. The CDR3 nucleotides read TGTGCCAGCAGCAAAGGGGGCAGGGGTCGCGATAGCAATCAGCCCCAGCATTTT. Amino acid sequence: CASSKGGRGRDSNQPQHF.